The rows below give T cell receptor beta chains drawn from one sample of a study of Ad26.COV2.S vaccination and SARS-CoV-2 variants. Generated by immunoSEQ multiplex PCR, the TCRdb table keeps only in-frame clones and is missing some. The sample lists roughly 510,000 clones; 87% were seen once. The source was peripheral blood, collected in a trial of Ad26.COV2.S vaccine versus placebo. The receptors shown here come from a person aged 18-65 years who received the Ad26.COV2.S COVID-19 vaccine or a placebo. CDR3s include the opening cysteine and the closing phenylalanine or tryptophan. The D gene is left open where the match is weak. Size values are once, few and many counts, or a class for expanded clones, and some rows have none.

cdr3_nt | cdr3_aa | d_call | v_call | clone_size | cdr3_length | j_call
TGTGCCAGGTGGGTGGGCGGGAGGCACCACACTTACGAGCAGTACTTC | CARWVGGRHHTYEQYF | . | TRBV21-1 | . | 16 | TRBJ2-7
TGTGCCAGCAGTTTATCAGGGGGCGCAGATACGCAGTATTTT | CASSLSGGADTQYF | TRBD1 | TRBV27 | . | 14 | TRBJ2-3
TGTGCCAGCAGCCAAGATGAGGCCAGCAATTCACCCCTCCACTTT | CASSQDEASNSPLHF | . | TRBV4-2 | few | 15 | TRBJ1-6
TGTGCCAGCATGGACCGACCCCCGGGAGGCACTGAAGCTTTCTTT | CASMDRPPGGTEAFF | . | TRBV27 | . | 15 | TRBJ1-1
TGTGCCAGCAGCGTAGAGGGGTTCCAGCCCCAGCATTTT | CASSVEGFQPQHF | . | TRBV9 | . | 13 | TRBJ1-5
TGCGCCAGCAGCCTAGCGGGAGTAGGTTTCAGTGAGCAGTTCTTC | CASSLAGVGFSEQFF | TRBD2 | TRBV5-1 | . | 15 | TRBJ2-1
TGCAGCGCGGGACTAGCGAACACCGGGGAGCTGTTTTTT | CSAGLANTGELFF | TRBD2 | TRBV29-1 | . | 13 | TRBJ2-2
TGTGCCAGCAGCACGCGTGAGACAGGGGGAAGCGGCACTGAAGCTTTCTTT | CASSTRETGGSGTEAFF | TRBD1 | TRBV7-9 | few | 17 | TRBJ1-1
TGTGCCATCAGTGATGACAGGCAAGGGAACTATGGCTACACCTTC | CAISDDRQGNYGYTF | . | TRBV10-3 | . | 15 | TRBJ1-2
TGTGCCAGCAGCTTTTTGTGGGCCTCCCCCTCTTCTGGGGCCAACGTCCTGACTTTC | CASSFLWASPSSGANVLTF | . | TRBV5-6 | . | 19 | TRBJ2-6
TGCGCCAGCAAACAGGGGACAGCTCAAGAGACCCAGTACTTC | CASKQGTAQETQYF | TRBD1 | TRBV5-1 | . | 14 | TRBJ2-5
TGTGCCAGCAGCTTTGATTCGGGTTTCACCGGGGAGCTGTTTTTT | CASSFDSGFTGELFF | . | TRBV7-8 | . | 15 | TRBJ2-2
TGTGCCAGCAGTTACTCGGGACGCTCCTATGGCTACACCTTC | CASSYSGRSYGYTF | . | TRBV6-5 | . | 14 | TRBJ1-2
TGTGCCAGCACATCCAGACTAGCGGGAGAGTGGGGTGGTTCGGAGACCCAGTACTTC | CASTSRLAGEWGGSETQYF | TRBD2 | TRBV28 | once | 19 | TRBJ2-5
TGTGCCAGCAGTCCGCAACCGGGGAACACTGAAGCTTTCTTT | CASSPQPGNTEAFF | . | TRBV3-1/TRBV3-2 | . | 14 | TRBJ1-1
TGTGCCAGCAGTTTTCGAGGAGGGAACACTGAAGCTTTCTTT | CASSFRGGNTEAFF | . | TRBV27 | . | 14 | TRBJ1-1
TGTGCCAGCAGTTCAGTCGAGGCCCTTGACGAAGAGACCCAGTACTTC | CASSSVEALDEETQYF | . | TRBV28 | . | 16 | TRBJ2-5
TGTGCCAGCAGTCGTAATATGGGACCGCTCTATGGCTACACCTTC | CASSRNMGPLYGYTF | . | TRBV11-2 | . | 15 | TRBJ1-2
TGTGCCAGCAGCGTAGCAGGGACAGGGGTCGGCTACACCTTC | CASSVAGTGVGYTF | TRBD1 | TRBV9 | once | 14 | TRBJ1-2
TGTGCCAGCAGGAGCAAGGGATGGGAGGTGGTCTACGAGCAGTACTTC | CASRSKGWEVVYEQYF | . | TRBV27 | once | 16 | TRBJ2-7
TGTGCCAGCTCACCAGGAAGGCAGCCAGATTCACCCCTCCACTTT | CASSPGRQPDSPLHF | . | TRBV18 | . | 15 | TRBJ1-6
TGTGCCAGCAGTTTTGGGGGATATGGCTACACCTTC | CASSFGGYGYTF | . | TRBV12-3/TRBV12-4 | . | 12 | TRBJ1-2
TGTGCCAGCCGTGTGGTATCGGGGAGATCTGGCTACACCTTC | CASRVVSGRSGYTF | . | TRBV27 | once | 14 | TRBJ1-2
TGTGCCAGCAGCTTAGTTAAGGGCATCCGGGAGCTGTTTTTT | CASSLVKGIRELFF | . | TRBV7-2 | . | 14 | TRBJ2-2
TGTGCCAGCAGCGCGGGACAGAATCAGCCCCAGCATTTT | CASSAGQNQPQHF | TRBD1 | TRBV9 | . | 13 | TRBJ1-5
TGTGCCAGCAGTTTTCGCGGTTTGAACACCGGGGAGCTGTTTTTT | CASSFRGLNTGELFF | . | TRBV27 | . | 15 | TRBJ2-2
TGTGCCAGCAGTCCCGACCCGACTGGCTACACCTTC | CASSPDPTGYTF | . | TRBV28 | . | 12 | TRBJ1-2
TGTGCCAGCAGCTTGGTGGCTAGCGGAGCCTACGAGCAGTACTTC | CASSLVASGAYEQYF | TRBD2 | TRBV5-8 | few | 15 | TRBJ2-7
TGTGCCAGCAGCCAAGAAATTGGCACCCGAAGCATGAACACTGAAGCTTTCTTT | CASSQEIGTRSMNTEAFF | . | TRBV4-2 | . | 18 | TRBJ1-1
TGTGCCAGCGGGGCCCAAGGGATCCAGAATGAGCAGTTCTTC | CASGAQGIQNEQFF | . | TRBV2 | . | 14 | TRBJ2-1
TGTGCCAGCAGCTTAATTAGCGGGGAGCTGTTTTTT | CASSLISGELFF | . | TRBV7-3 | . | 12 | TRBJ2-2
TGTGCCACCAGCAGAGTAGGGGGTTCTTTTAAGAATGAGCAGTTCTTC | CATSRVGGSFKNEQFF | . | TRBV15 | . | 16 | TRBJ2-1
TGTGCCAGCAGTTCGTCGACTCCTCCTAACTATGGCTACACCTTC | CASSSSTPPNYGYTF | . | TRBV27 | once | 15 | TRBJ1-2
TGTGCCAGCAGCTTGCGGGGGGGCTACAATGAGCAGTTCTTC | CASSLRGGYNEQFF | TRBD2 | TRBV7-2 | . | 14 | TRBJ2-1